What follows is one T cell receptor (beta chain) and its context. This sample was taken from a study of shared clonotypes between healthy human individuals. Per germline, CDR1 KGHSH and CDR2 LQKENI. CDR3 length: 15 residues. Trimming took off 6 bases at V and 6 bases at J, with 18 bases between the two ends. Naive CD8 cells comprised CD45RO-negative, CCR7-positively selected cells, excluding terminally differentiated effector memory CD45RA+ cells. Repertoires were generated with immunoSEQ multiplex PCR, while TCRdb's copy carries only in-frame clones and drops some. In the table there are about 2 million clones, approximately 95% of which are singletons.

What was sequenced was naive CD8+ T cells sorted from blood. This receptor was identified in a man between 18 and 35 years old in good health. The chain recombines TRBV18 with TRBJ1-5; a possible D gene is TRBD1 (5 bases). Here the CDR3 reads CASSFGEGLGQPQHF. The DNA for the CDR3 is TGTGCCAGCTCGTTCGGGGAGGGGCTGGGTCAGCCCCAGCATTTT.